One sample yielded the 4 T cell receptor beta chains listed below, sequenced in a study of CD8+ T cells in alopecia areata. As the sequencing template, cDNA was produced by extracting RNA and reverse transcribing it. Method: immunoSEQ multiplex PCR; TCRdb's copy keeps in-frame clones and lacks some. The sample yields approximately 200,000 clones, more than 55% seen once. The treatment is: oral pan-JAK inhibitor, 5-10 mg twice daily. The material was CD4+ T cells sorted from blood, obtained at week 4, from a patient treated with tofacitinib. The receptors derive from a human donor with alopecia areata.

The CDR3: CASTMGQSTNYGYTF. CDR3 DNA sequence: TGTGCCAGCACCATGGGACAGAGTACTAACTATGGCTACACCTTC. The genes are TRBV6-6 and TRBJ1-2; TRBD1 aligns across 7 bases. This CDR3 has 15 residues. V lost 7 bases, J lost 0 bases, and 8 bases stayed unmatched. The germline V gene encodes CDR1 MNHNY and CDR2 SVGAGI (reference sequence).

The sample holds a few counts of this clone. The gene calls are TRBV28 and TRBJ1-4; 7 bases are a match to TRBD1. The junction had 6 bases not matched to a gene; V was cut back by 10 bases and J by 4 bases. The CDR3 length is 13 residues. From germline, CDR1 is MDHEN and CDR2 SYDVKM. CDR3 nucleotide sequence: TGTGCCATTCCCGGGACAGATAATGAAAAACTGTTTTTT. Translation gives CAIPGTDNEKLFF.

The chain couples TRBV9 to TRBJ1-4; no clear D. The germline V gene has CDR1 SGDLS and CDR2 YYNGEE. The V end lost 4 bases, the J end lost 8 bases, and 15 bases lay between the germline ends. The CDR3 contains 14 residues. CDR3 coding DNA: TGTGCCAGCAGCCCAGGAGAAGGCCTGGAAAAACTGTTTTTT. Translated: CASSPGEGLEKLFF. Drawing the rest from reference TRBV9 and TRBJ1-4, the complete variable domain is DSGVTQTPKHLITATGQRVTLRCSPRSGDLSVYWYQQSLDQGLQFLIQYYNGEERAKGNILERFSAQQFPDLHSELNLSSLELGDSALYFCASSPGEGLEKLFFGSGTQLSVL.

The chain carries TRBV29-1 and TRBJ2-1; D gene ambiguous. The CDR3 totals 14 residues. V lost 0 bases to trimming and J lost 9 bases, with 15 bases between them. Germline assignment: CDR1 SQVTM and CDR2 ANQGSEA. In DNA, the CDR3 is TGCAGCGTTGAAGATCCACGGCGCCCGGGTGAGCAGTTCTTC. This encodes CSVEDPRRPGEQFF.